This passage covers 14 T cell receptor beta chains from one sample sequenced in a study of T-cell reconstitution after alpha-beta-depleted transplantation in children. TCRbeta library preparation incorporated unique molecular identifiers. TCRdb independently ran MiXCR on the PCR reads; one entry per CDR3 protein. The sample lists 450,000 to 500,000 distinct CDR3 sequences; around 13% were seen once. Sequencing was performed on PBMCs from the stem cell graft donor, taken from the stem cell graft. All receptors come from a human donor who donated a stem cell graft to a child with combined immunodeficiency.

The sample holds a few counts of this clonotype. The V and J genes are TRBV5-1 and TRBJ2-5; D is perhaps TRBD2 (5 bases). V was cut by 5 bases and J by 1 base, with 12 bases left in between. CDR3 size: 14 residues. Per germline, CDR1 SGHRS and CDR2 YFSETQ. Here the CDR3 DNA reads TGCGCCAGCAGGGAACCGGGAACCCAAGAGACCCAGTACTTC. It encodes CASREPGTQETQYF.

The chain uses TRBV18 and TRBJ2-1, with TRBD2 as a possible D gene (6 bases). CDR1 and CDR2 (germline): KGHSH, LQKENI. V gave up 3 bases and J gave up 7 bases, with 19 bases separating them. This CDR3 contains 16 residues. The CDR3 loop reads CASSPEHGLAWNEQFF. CDR3 bases: TGTGCCAGCTCACCCGAGCATGGGCTAGCGTGGAATGAGCAGTTCTTC.

The table lists this clonotype with many counts. This chain links TRBV7-9 with TRBJ2-5; 9 positions match TRBD2. The V segment lost 5 bases and the J segment 1 base; nucleotides outside the gene matches: 8. Looked up from germline, CDR1 is SEHNR and CDR2 is FQNEAQ (reference sequence). The CDR3 runs to 16 residues. The CDR3 nucleotides are TGTGCCAGCAGCGTTGCAGCGGGAGGACTCCAAGAGACCCAGTACTTC. It translates to CASSVAAGGLQETQYF.

This clonotype was recorded many times. The genes are TRBV4-3 and TRBJ2-2; 9 nucleotides agree with TRBD1. The germline V gene encodes CDR1 LGHNA and CDR2 YSLEER. The V and J ends lost 1 base and 0 bases, in that order; junction bases with no gene match: 0. The CDR3 totals 16 residues. The CDR3 sequence: CASSQGTGANTGELFF. In DNA, the CDR3 is TGCGCCAGCAGCCAAGGGACAGGGGCGAACACCGGGGAGCTGTTTTTT.

The sample holds a few counts of this clonotype. The V and J genes are TRBV5-1 and TRBJ1-4; 7 nucleotides match TRBD1. The CDR3 has 17 amino acids. V shed 0 bases and J 5 bases; nucleotides not matched to a gene: 10. Germline V lookup: CDR1 SGHRS, CDR2 YFSETQ. CDR3 coding DNA: TGCGCCAGCAGCTTGGTGAGGACAGGAAGATACAATGAAAAACTGTTTTTT. Its protein is CASSLVRTGRYNEKLFF.

This clonotype was seen repeatedly, ten times or more. This rearrangement joins TRBV12-3 or TRBV12-4 to TRBJ2-5, with TRBD1 matching 8 bases. Losses at the gene ends were 6 bases for V and 4 bases for J; bases not matched to a gene: 4. This CDR3 is 13 amino acids long. CDR3 loop: CASRRGQGETQYF. The CDR3 bases are TGTGCCAGCAGACGAGGACAGGGAGAGACCCAGTACTTC.

The gene calls are TRBV2 and TRBJ2-1; D not resolved. Germline V gene sequence: CDR1 SNHLY, CDR2 FYNNEI. The CDR3 totals 16 residues. V dropped 2 bases and J dropped 8 bases, with 19 bases sitting between them. This chain's CDR3 is CASSEYLPPREDEQFF. The DNA for the CDR3 is TGTGCCAGCAGTGAATATTTGCCTCCCCGAGAGGATGAGCAGTTCTTC.

The chain employs TRBV4-3 and TRBJ1-2; D uncertain. Germline lookup yields CDR1 LGHNA and CDR2 YSLEER. This CDR3 comprises 17 residues. Trimming stripped 0 bases from V and 7 bases from J, with 21 bases between. Written as DNA, the CDR3 is TGCGCCAGCAGCCAAGATCTCGGGTTGAATTTCTATGGTGGCTACACCTTC. Translated: CASSQDLGLNFYGGYTF.

This clonotype appeared many times. The rearrangement joins TRBV11-2 to TRBJ2-4, with a tentative D call TRBD2 (7 bases). The length of the CDR3 is 17 residues. CDR1 is SGHAT and CDR2 is FQNNGV in the germline V gene. With 7 bases removed from V and 0 bases from J, the gap between germline ends came to 19 bases. CDR3 nucleotide sequence: TGTGCCAGCACCCCGGGGGGCTTCTTGAAAGCCAAAAACATTCAGTACTTC. This gives the protein CASTPGGFLKAKNIQYF.

This clonotype came up many times. The J gene is TRBJ2-3, the V gene TRBV27, with 10 bases fitting TRBD1. Germline CDR1 and CDR2: MNHEY and SMNVEV (reference sequence). V lost 0 bases, J lost 7 bases, and 10 bases stayed unmatched. The length of the CDR3 is 17 residues. The CDR3 protein is CASSLSIRDRGFNTQYF. The CDR3 bases are TGTGCCAGCAGTTTATCTATCCGGGACAGGGGTTTCAATACGCAGTATTTT.

This clonotype appeared a few times. This chain joins TRBV7-8 and TRBJ2-5; TRBD2 is a possible D gene (5 bases). This CDR3 contains 16 residues. V dropped 3 bases and J dropped 7 bases, with 21 bases sitting between them. CDR1 SGHVS and CDR2 FQNEAQ come from the germline V gene. CDR3 residues: CASSFLDGRAAGTQYF. As DNA, the CDR3 is TGTGCCAGCAGCTTCCTTGACGGGCGGGCCGCAGGGACCCAGTACTTC.

This clonotype occurred a few times. The genes are TRBV15 and TRBJ2-7; D ambiguous. Germline CDR1 reads LNHNV; CDR2 reads YYDKDF (reference sequence). With 2 bases removed from V and 2 bases from J, the gap between germline ends came to 13 bases. The CDR3 is 15 residues long. The CDR3 DNA reads as TGTGCCACCAGCAGATTTCGGGCAGAAACCTACGAGCAGTACTTC. Its translation: CATSRFRAETYEQYF.

This clonotype was picked up many times. The chain has TRBV30 and TRBJ1-4; no firm D call. Trimming removed 3 bases at V and 3 bases at J, with 8 bases between. Looked up from germline, CDR1 is GTSNPN and CDR2 is SVGIG (reference sequence). This CDR3 contains 13 residues. CDR3 bases: TGTGCCTGGAGAGGGTGGTCTAATGAAAAACTGTTTTTT. The encoded protein is CAWRGWSNEKLFF.

The gene calls are TRBV12-3 or TRBV12-4 and TRBJ1-1, with D perhaps matching TRBD1 (5 bases). V was pared by 10 bases and J by 1 base, with 16 bases between. The CDR3 contains 14 residues. The DNA of the CDR3 is TGTGCCACCACTCCCGGGACGACGAACACTGAAGCTTTCTTT. Protein sequence: CATTPGTTNTEAFF.